The clone carrying this T cell receptor beta chain was recorded only once. Its antigen remains unidentified. It differs at one base from a far larger clone, so likely a read error. This sample includes further DNA sequences coding for the same CDR3. Method: immunoSEQ multiplex PCR; TCRdb's copy keeps in-frame clones and lacks some. The table has 1,100,000 or so clones, about four fifths seen once; the top ten hold under 0.6%. The length of the CDR3 is 12 residues. Germline V gene data show CDR1 as SGHRS and CDR2 as YFSETQ. Trimming pared 0 bases from V and 2 bases from J, leaving 1 base between. The data originate from a study of shared clonotypes between healthy human individuals. Study-wide results and caveats: For naive CD4 cells, 5% to 6.5% of clonotypes were shared across a few donors.

The source is a young man in good health. Some clones in this sample may be carry-over from other donors' samples. The chain carries TRBV5-1 and TRBJ2-3, with D uncertain. Source material: memory CD4+ T cells from PBMCs. Subset meaning: CD45RA-negative fraction. The CDR3 region is CASSLVTDTQYF. In nucleotides, the CDR3 is TGCGCCAGCAGCTTGGTCACAGATACGCAGTATTTT. Based on the CDR3 plus reference TRBV5-1 and TRBJ2-3, the full variable domain is KAGVTQTPRYLIKTRGQQVTLSCSPISGHRSVSWYQQTPGQGLQFLFEYFSETQRNKGNFPGRFSGRQFSNSRSEMNVSTLELGDSALYLCASSLVTDTQYFGPGTRLTVL.